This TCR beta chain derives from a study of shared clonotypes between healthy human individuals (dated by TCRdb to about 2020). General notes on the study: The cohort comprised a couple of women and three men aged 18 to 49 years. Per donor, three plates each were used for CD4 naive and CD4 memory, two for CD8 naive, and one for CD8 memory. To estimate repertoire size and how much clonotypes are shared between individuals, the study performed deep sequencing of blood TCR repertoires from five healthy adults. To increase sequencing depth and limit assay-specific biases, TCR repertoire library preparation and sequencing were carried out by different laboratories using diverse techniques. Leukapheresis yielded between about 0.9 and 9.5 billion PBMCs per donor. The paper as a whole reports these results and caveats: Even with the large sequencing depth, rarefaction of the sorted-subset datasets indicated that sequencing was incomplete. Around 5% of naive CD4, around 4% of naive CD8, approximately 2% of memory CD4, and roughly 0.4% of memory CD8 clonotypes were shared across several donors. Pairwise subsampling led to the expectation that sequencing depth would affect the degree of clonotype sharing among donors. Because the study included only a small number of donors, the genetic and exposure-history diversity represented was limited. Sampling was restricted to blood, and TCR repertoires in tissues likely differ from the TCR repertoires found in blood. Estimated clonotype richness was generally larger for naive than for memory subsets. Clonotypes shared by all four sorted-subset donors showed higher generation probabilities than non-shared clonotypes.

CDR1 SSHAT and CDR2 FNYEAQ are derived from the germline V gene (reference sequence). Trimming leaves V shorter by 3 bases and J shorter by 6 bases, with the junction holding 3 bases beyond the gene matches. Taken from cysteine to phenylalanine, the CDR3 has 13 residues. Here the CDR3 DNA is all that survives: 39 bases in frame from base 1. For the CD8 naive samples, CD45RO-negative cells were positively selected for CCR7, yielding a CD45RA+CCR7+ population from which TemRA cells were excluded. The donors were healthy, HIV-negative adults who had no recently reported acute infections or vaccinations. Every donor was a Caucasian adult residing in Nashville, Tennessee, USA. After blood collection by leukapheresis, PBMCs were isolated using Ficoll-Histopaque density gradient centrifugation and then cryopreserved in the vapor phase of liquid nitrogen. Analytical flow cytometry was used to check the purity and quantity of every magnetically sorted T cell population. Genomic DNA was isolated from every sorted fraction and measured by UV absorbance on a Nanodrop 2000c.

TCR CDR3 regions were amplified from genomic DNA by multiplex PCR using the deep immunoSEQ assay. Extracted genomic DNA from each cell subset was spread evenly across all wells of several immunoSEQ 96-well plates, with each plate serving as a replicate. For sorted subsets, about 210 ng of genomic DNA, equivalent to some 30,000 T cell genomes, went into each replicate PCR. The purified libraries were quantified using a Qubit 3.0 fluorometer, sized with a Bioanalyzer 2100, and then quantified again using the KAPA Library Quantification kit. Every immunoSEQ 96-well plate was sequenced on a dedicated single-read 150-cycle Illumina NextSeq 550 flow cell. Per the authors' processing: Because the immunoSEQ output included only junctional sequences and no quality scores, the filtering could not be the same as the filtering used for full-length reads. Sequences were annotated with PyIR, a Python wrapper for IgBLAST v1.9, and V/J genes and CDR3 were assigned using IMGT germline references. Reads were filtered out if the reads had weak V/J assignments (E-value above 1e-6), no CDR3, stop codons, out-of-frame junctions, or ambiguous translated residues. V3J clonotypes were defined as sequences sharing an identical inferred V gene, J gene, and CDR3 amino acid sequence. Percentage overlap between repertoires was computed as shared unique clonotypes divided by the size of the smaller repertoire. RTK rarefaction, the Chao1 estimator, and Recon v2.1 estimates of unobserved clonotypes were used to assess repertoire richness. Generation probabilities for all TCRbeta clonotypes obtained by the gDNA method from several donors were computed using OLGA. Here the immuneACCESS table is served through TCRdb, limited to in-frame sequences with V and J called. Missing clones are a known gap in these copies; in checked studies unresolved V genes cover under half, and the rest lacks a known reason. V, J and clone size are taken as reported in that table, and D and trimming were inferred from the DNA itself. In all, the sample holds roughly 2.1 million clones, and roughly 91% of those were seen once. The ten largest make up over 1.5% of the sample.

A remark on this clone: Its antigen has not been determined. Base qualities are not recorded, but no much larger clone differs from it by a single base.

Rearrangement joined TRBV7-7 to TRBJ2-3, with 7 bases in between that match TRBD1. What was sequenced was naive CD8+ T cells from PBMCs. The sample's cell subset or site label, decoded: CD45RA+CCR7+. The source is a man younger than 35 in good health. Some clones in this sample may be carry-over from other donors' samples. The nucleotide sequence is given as TGTGCCAGCAGCTTGTCCAGGGGGGATACGCAGTATTTT. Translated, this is CASSLSRGDTQYF.